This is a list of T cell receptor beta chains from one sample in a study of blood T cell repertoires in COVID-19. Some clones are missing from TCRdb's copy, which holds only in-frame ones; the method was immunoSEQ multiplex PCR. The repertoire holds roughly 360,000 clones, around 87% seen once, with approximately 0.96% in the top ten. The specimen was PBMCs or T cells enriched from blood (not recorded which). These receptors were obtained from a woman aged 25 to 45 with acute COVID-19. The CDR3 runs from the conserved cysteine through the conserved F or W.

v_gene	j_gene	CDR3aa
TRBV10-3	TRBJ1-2	CAIRSGVSNYGYTF
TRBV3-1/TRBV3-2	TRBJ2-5	CASSQRGGRQETQYF
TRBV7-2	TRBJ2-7	CASRLGGASYEQYF
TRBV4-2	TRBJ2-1	CASSQEGDKYNEQFF
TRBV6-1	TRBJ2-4	CASSEAGGRRNIQYF
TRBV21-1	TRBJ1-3	CASSKVAPGNTIYF
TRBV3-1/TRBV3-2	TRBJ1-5	CASSQYGGTGYNQPQHF
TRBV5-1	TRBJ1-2	CASSPLGQGGTYGYTF
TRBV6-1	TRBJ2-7	CASSEVGSGGARQYF
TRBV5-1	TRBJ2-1	CASSLEPPVFGEQFF
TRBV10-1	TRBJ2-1	CASIITGGALDEQFF
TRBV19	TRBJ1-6	CASAPGQGNSPLHF
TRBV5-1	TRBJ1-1	CASTDRANTEAFF
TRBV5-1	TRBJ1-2	CASRTETNYGYTF
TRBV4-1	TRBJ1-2	CASSPLGGLGYTF
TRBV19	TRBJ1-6	CASSPWDRDNSPLHF
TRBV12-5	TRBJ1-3	CASGLPVGAGNTIYF
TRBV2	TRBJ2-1	CASSARGNYNEQFF
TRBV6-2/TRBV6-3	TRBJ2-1	CASSYSGLAAGWQFF
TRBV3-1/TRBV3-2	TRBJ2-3	CASSQDRVGGKDTQYF
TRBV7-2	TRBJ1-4	CASSPRHGNEKLFF
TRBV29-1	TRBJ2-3	CSVERRGADTQYF